Shown below are 27 T cell receptor beta chains from a single sample sequenced in a study of sequential checkpoint blockade in melanoma. Here immunoSEQ multiplex PCR was the method, and the copy in TCRdb shows in-frame clones only, minus some. This table holds approximately 21,000 clones, 82% found once. As to treatment: randomized to nivolumab then ipilimumab (arm A) or the reverse (arm B). The specimen was CD8+ T cells sorted from blood (inferred from file names), collected from a patient given nivolumab and ipilimumab in sequence. The receptors come from a human donor with melanoma.

V and J are TRBV21-1 and TRBJ2-1; the table's D gene call, TRBD2, was not cross checked with the DNA. TRBV21-1 is marked as a pseudogene. This CDR3 spans 17 amino acids. In DNA, the CDR3 is TGTGCCAGCAGCAAAACCTTGACTAGCGGGATCGGTAATGAGCAGTTCTTC. Translation gives CASSKTLTSGIGNEQFF.

The rearrangement links TRBV2 to TRBJ2-7; 16 nucleotides agree with TRBD2. Trimming cost V 6 bases and J 3 bases; bases outside gene matches: 2. Per the germline V gene, CDR1 is SNHLY and CDR2 is FYNNEI. The CDR3 is 15 amino acids. CDR3 bases: TGTGCCAGCAGCGGGACTAGCGGGAGGGGCTACGAGCAGTACTTC. Amino acids: CASSGTSGRGYEQYF.

This chain links TRBV9 with TRBJ2-1; 9 bases map to TRBD2. The CDR3 consists of 15 residues. V lost 3 bases to trimming and J lost 6 bases; unmatched junction nucleotides: 7. Germline-derived CDR1 and CDR2 are SGDLS and YYNGEE. CDR3 amino acids: CASSGQAGGVNEQFF. The DNA for the CDR3 is TGTGCCAGCAGCGGGCAAGCGGGAGGTGTCAATGAGCAGTTCTTC.

This clone appeared a few times. The CDR3 DNA reads TGTGCCAGCAGCTTGGCATGGGGCATAAGAGAAAAACTGTTTTTT. It codes for CASSLAWGIREKLFF. The chain has TRBV5-5 and TRBJ1-4, with D possibly TRBD1 on 5 matching bases. Germline loops: CDR1 SGHKS, CDR2 YYEKEE (reference sequence). Deletions cut 0 bases from V and 8 bases from J, with 14 bases between. The CDR3 runs to 15 residues. Full variable domain (rest looked up from reference TRBV5-5 and TRBJ1-4): DAGVTQSPTHLIKTRGQQVTLRCSPISGHKSVSWYQQVLGQGPQFIFQYYEKEERGRGNFPDRFSARQFPNYSSELNVNALLLGDSALYLCASSLAWGIREKLFFGSGTQLSVL.

The CDR3 sequence: CASKLKGQEPYEQYF. The DNA for the CDR3 is TGTGCCAGCAAATTAAAGGGACAGGAGCCCTACGAGCAGTACTTC. The chain couples TRBV27 to TRBJ2-7, with 8 bases identical to TRBD1. V lost 7 bases, J lost 2 bases, and 10 bases stayed unmatched. CDR1 MNHEY and CDR2 SMNVEV come from the germline V gene (reference sequence). The CDR3 extends over 15 amino acids.

The chain links TRBV5-1 to TRBJ2-3; 10 positions match TRBD2. The CDR3 extends over 16 amino acids. Germline assignment: CDR1 SGHRS and CDR2 YFSETQ. Trimming took 0 bases from V and 1 from J; bases not matched to a gene: 2. CDR3 protein: CASSLDLAGGTDTQYF. The CDR3 nucleotides read TGCGCCAGCAGCTTGGATCTAGCGGGGGGCACAGATACGCAGTATTTT. The entire variable domain, with the rest obtained from reference TRBV5-1 and TRBJ2-3, is as follows: KAGVTQTPRYLIKTRGQQVTLSCSPISGHRSVSWYQQTPGQGLQFLFEYFSETQRNKGNFPGRFSGRQFSNSRSEMNVSTLELGDSALYLCASSLDLAGGTDTQYFGPGTRLTVL.

There are a few counts of this clone. The CDR3: CASVLAGGPQTQYF. The CDR3 DNA reads as TGTGCCAGCGTTCTAGCGGGAGGGCCACAGACCCAGTACTTC. The rearrangement joins TRBV7-9 to TRBJ2-5; TRBD2 aligns across 12 bases. Germline trimming cut 8 bases from V and 6 bases from J; bases unmatched to any gene: 7. The CDR3 totals 14 residues. Germline V gives CDR1 SEHNR, CDR2 FQNEAQ (reference sequence).

The CDR3 region has the DNA TGTGCCAGCAGCTACCGCCAGGAAAACATTCAGTACTTC. It codes for CASSYRQENIQYF. The V gene is TRBV7-8, the J gene TRBJ2-4, with D uncertain. The CDR3 sequence is 13 residues long. V was cut by 4 bases and J by 5 bases, with 9 bases left in between. Germline loops: CDR1 SGHVS, CDR2 FQNEAQ.

The chain couples TRBV5-4 to TRBJ1-1; D may be TRBD1 (6 bases). V lost 2 bases and J lost 5, with 10 bases in between. CDR1 is SGHNT, CDR2 YYREEE, per germline (reference sequence). This CDR3 region has 13 residues. The CDR3 DNA follows: TGTGCCAGCAGCTTAGGGGGTAAAACTGAAGCTTTCTTT. Translated: CASSLGGKTEAFF.

The chain joins TRBV5-1 to TRBJ2-1, with D unclear. Germline CDR1 reads SGHRS; CDR2 reads YFSETQ. Trimming removed 0 bases at V and 6 bases at J, with 7 bases between. The CDR3 contains 13 residues. CDR3 bases: TGCGCCAGCAGCTTGGGAGTTAGCAATGAGCAGTTCTTC. Amino acid sequence: CASSLGVSNEQFF.

The chain carries TRBV27 and TRBJ1-2; TRBD1 aligns across 9 bases. V lost 4 bases to trimming and J lost 7 bases; unmatched junction nucleotides: 7. The germline V gene has CDR1 MNHEY and CDR2 SMNVEV (reference sequence). The CDR3 is 14 residues long. This chain's CDR3 is CASSSPGQGGGYTF. For the CDR3, the DNA is TGTGCCAGCAGTTCCCCGGGACAGGGAGGTGGCTACACCTTC.

This clone showed up just once. The rearrangement uses TRBV5-1 and TRBJ2-5; TRBD1 might be the D (6 bases). In germline, CDR1 is SGHRS, CDR2 YFSETQ. The V and J ends lost 3 bases and 2 bases respectively, with 14 bases between them. CDR3 length: 15 amino acids. The DNA for the CDR3 is TGCGCCAGCAGCTCGGCCCCGGGACAACAAGAGACCCAGTACTTC. This sequence encodes CASSSAPGQQETQYF.

This chain joins TRBV28 and TRBJ1-5; possible D gene TRBD1, 6 bases. There are 15 residues in the CDR3. Germline V CDR1 and CDR2: MDHEN, SYDVKM. V was cut by 7 bases and J by 3 bases, with 16 bases left in between. The CDR3 here is CASTGSDSHNQPQHF. CDR3 nucleotide sequence: TGTGCCAGCACCGGATCGGACAGCCACAATCAGCCCCAGCATTTT.

The CDR3 reads CASSLAAAEPYEQYF. The CDR3 DNA follows: TGTGCCAGCAGCTTAGCCGCGGCGGAGCCCTACGAGCAGTACTTC. The V and J genes are TRBV7-8 and TRBJ2-7; D gene uncertain. Germline CDR1 reads SGHVS; CDR2 reads FQNEAQ. V dropped 0 bases and J dropped 2 bases, with 11 bases sitting between them. This CDR3 region has 15 residues.

This chain joins TRBV6-5 and TRBJ2-5; D not resolved. V gave up 4 bases and J gave up 0 bases, with 9 bases separating them. Germline assignment: CDR1 MNHEY and CDR2 SVGAGI. The CDR3 covers 14 residues. For the CDR3, the DNA is TGTGCCAGCAGTTCGTCGCAGTACCAAGAGACCCAGTACTTC. Translation: CASSSSQYQETQYF.

This clone has only a few counts. The CDR3 DNA follows: TGTGCCAGCAGTTTGGGCAGGAGAGACAGGGGTCTTGAAAAACTGTTTTTT. This gives the protein CASSLGRRDRGLEKLFF. This chain joins TRBV28 and TRBJ1-4; 8 bases line up with TRBD1. Germline values: CDR1 MDHEN, CDR2 SYDVKM. Germline trimming cut 3 bases from V and 7 bases from J; bases unmatched to any gene: 13. The CDR3 covers 17 residues.

This chain joins TRBV7-2 and TRBJ1-3, with D unresolved. This CDR3 region has 15 residues. In germline, CDR1 is SGHTA, CDR2 FQGNSA. Trimming took 3 bases from V and 2 from J, leaving 11 bases between them. CDR3 loop: CASSFRNPPGNTIYF. CDR3 coding DNA: TGTGCCAGCAGCTTTAGAAACCCCCCTGGAAACACCATATATTTT. Complete variable domain (other parts from reference TRBV7-2 and TRBJ1-3): GAGVSQSPSNKVTEKGKDVELRCDPISGHTALYWYRQSLGQGLEFLIYFQGNSAPDKSGLPSDRFSAERTGGSVSTLTIQRTQQEDSAVYLCASSFRNPPGNTIYFGEGSWLTVV.

With regard to this clone: Other DNA sequences in the sample encode the same CDR3. The chain has TRBV10-2 and TRBJ2-1; perhaps TRBD2 as D (6 bases). The CDR3 runs 13 residues. Trimming cost V 7 bases and J 7 bases, with 14 bases left between them. Germline lookup yields CDR1 WSHSY and CDR2 SAAADI. CDR3 protein: CASKVAGFNEQFF. For the CDR3, the DNA is TGCGCCAGCAAGGTGGCGGGATTTAATGAGCAGTTCTTC.

This clone was recorded a few times. The chain joins TRBV20-1 to TRBJ2-7, with a possible D match to TRBD2 (6 bases). CDR3 size: 11 residues. CDR1 is DFQATT and CDR2 is SNEGSKA in the germline V gene (reference sequence). The V end was cut by 1 base, the J end by 5 bases, with 6 bases between. This chain's CDR3 is CSARGTNEQYF. CDR3 in DNA: TGCAGTGCTAGAGGGACTAACGAGCAGTACTTC.

This clone occurred once. CDR3 DNA sequence: TGTGCCAGCAGTTCCACCGGGACAGGAGCCTACGAGCAGTACTTC. Its translation: CASSSTGTGAYEQYF. This chain joins TRBV5-8 and TRBJ2-7; 8 bases line up with TRBD1. CDR1 is SGHTS and CDR2 is YDEGEE in the germline V gene. CDR3 length: 15 amino acids. The trim removed 5 bases at V and 2 bases at J, leaving 9 bases unmatched.

The CDR3 DNA reads as TGTGCCAGCAGTTACTCCGTGGACAGGAGTAATGAAAAACTGTTTTTT. Translated, it gives CASSYSVDRSNEKLFF. The V gene is TRBV6-5, the J gene TRBJ1-4, with 7 bases fitting TRBD1. The trim removed 0 bases at V and 4 bases at J, leaving 5 bases unmatched. The length of the CDR3 is 16 residues. CDR1 MNHEY and CDR2 SVGAGI come from the germline V gene.

V gene TRBV28 combines with J gene TRBJ2-5; weak D call: TRBD1 (5 bases). The germline V gene has CDR1 MDHEN and CDR2 SYDVKM. With 4 bases removed from V and 5 bases from J, the gap between germline ends came to 17 bases. There are 15 residues in the CDR3. CDR3 coding DNA: TGTGCCAGCAGTTCGCTCAGGGCTCTGGCGGAGACCCAGTACTTC. Translating it yields CASSSLRALAETQYF.

The rearrangement links TRBV2 to TRBJ2-6, with 9 bases lining up with TRBD1. Germline CDR1 and CDR2: SNHLY and FYNNEI. V shed 6 bases and J 4 bases; nucleotides not matched to a gene: 4. The CDR3 has 15 amino acids. CDR3 sequence (DNA): TGTGCCAGCAGGGACAGGGGAGTGGGGGCCAACGTCCTGACTTTC. The encoded protein is CASRDRGVGANVLTF.

This clone has more than one count but fewer than ten. As DNA, the CDR3 is TGTGCCAGCTCCCAAAGGGGACAGGGTTTCTCTGGGGCCAACGTCCTGACTTTC. It codes for CASSQRGQGFSGANVLTF. This chain links TRBV18 with TRBJ2-6; 9 bases map to TRBD1. After removal of 6 bases from V and 0 bases from J, the junction contained 9 bases not matched to a gene. This CDR3 contains 18 residues. Germline CDR1 is KGHSH and CDR2 is LQKENI.

There are a few counts of this clone. V is TRBV27 and J is TRBJ2-7; possibly TRBD1 for D (6 bases). CDR3 length: 13 residues. Germline lookup yields CDR1 MNHEY and CDR2 SMNVEV (reference sequence). V was shortened by 4 bases and J by 4 bases, with 11 bases between the two germline ends. The CDR3 nucleotides are TGTGCCAGCAGTTCTTGGGACACTTACGAGCAGTACTTC. Its translation: CASSSWDTYEQYF.

V and J are TRBV30 and TRBJ1-4; D is uncertain. The CDR3 runs 13 residues. Trimming stripped 2 bases from V and 5 bases from J, with 9 bases between. Germline-derived CDR1 and CDR2 are GTSNPN and SVGIG (reference sequence). The CDR3 protein is CAWSSSQNEKLFF. The CDR3 DNA reads TGTGCCTGGAGTAGTTCCCAGAATGAAAAACTGTTTTTT.

The chain couples TRBV30 to TRBJ2-3, with D possibly matching TRBD1 (5 bases). Germline lookup yields CDR1 GTSNPN and CDR2 SVGIG (reference sequence). The CDR3 contains 12 residues. The V and J ends lost 5 bases and 7 bases respectively, with 13 bases between them. The CDR3 is CAWASGMNTQYF. The CDR3 DNA is TGTGCCTGGGCGTCAGGGATGAATACGCAGTATTTT.